Below are 27 T cell receptor beta chains sequenced from a single sample in a study of graft-versus-host responses after intestinal transplantation. Profiled with immunoSEQ multiplex PCR; TCRdb holds only in-frame clones, not every one. Of tens of thousands of clones listed, approximately 96% are singletons. The specimen comprised PBMCs, sampled 16 days after intestinal transplant. Every receptor here comes from a human patient who received an intestinal transplant, so some T cells may come from the graft donor.

This rearrangement joins TRBV28 to TRBJ1-5, with TRBD1 matching 7 bases. The CDR3 totals 17 residues. Trimming cost V 6 bases and J 4 bases; bases outside gene matches: 15. Germline V gene data show CDR1 as MDHEN and CDR2 as SYDVKM. CDR3: CASRLRAGRGLNQPQHF. The CDR3 region has the DNA TGTGCCAGCAGACTAAGGGCAGGGAGGGGGCTGAATCAGCCCCAGCATTTT.

The DNA of the CDR3 is TGTGCCAGCTCACCCCAGGGGGGCACGTCGACCTATGGCTACACCTTC. Translation gives CASSPQGGTSTYGYTF. This chain links TRBV18 with TRBJ1-2, with 7 bases matching TRBD1. The CDR3 length is 16 residues. The V gene's germline CDR1 is KGHSH and CDR2 LQKENI. Trimming cost V 3 bases and J 4 bases; bases outside gene matches: 11. Together with reference TRBV18 and TRBJ1-2, the CDR3 gives the full variable domain: NAGVMQNPRHLVRRRGQEARLRCSPMKGHSHVYWYRQLPEEGLKFMVYLQKENIIDESGMPKERFSAEFPKEGPSILRIQQVVRGDSAAYFCASSPQGGTSTYGYTFGSGTRLTVV.

This chain uses TRBV6-1 with TRBJ2-4; D call uncertain. The ends were cut back, 10 bases at V and 0 bases at J, with 13 bases in the middle. Germline loops: CDR1 MNHNS, CDR2 SASEGT. The CDR3 has 14 amino acids. The CDR3 DNA is TGTGCCACCTTAACGGTCGGAGCCAAAAACATTCAGTACTTC. It translates to CATLTVGAKNIQYF.

This chain connects TRBV5-4 to TRBJ1-6; 9 nucleotides match TRBD1. Germline assignment: CDR1 SGHNT and CDR2 YYREEE (reference sequence). The CDR3 totals 14 residues. Trimming removed 4 bases from V and 9 bases from J; junction bases left unmatched: 5. The DNA for the CDR3 is TGTGCCAGCAGCCCGACAGGGGGACGTTCACCCCTCCACTTT. This codes for CASSPTGGRSPLHF.

This clone showed up just once. This chain joins TRBV7-9 and TRBJ1-1; D is possibly TRBD1 (5 bases). The CDR3 contains 16 residues. Trimming took off 4 bases at V and 1 base at J, with 16 bases between the two ends. Germline-derived CDR1 and CDR2 are SEHNR and FQNEAQ (reference sequence). The DNA for the CDR3 is TGTGCCAGCAGCTCCCGTCGGACAACTGAGAACACTGAAGCTTTCTTT. It is translated as CASSSRRTTENTEAFF.

The chain uses TRBV30 and TRBJ1-5, with a possible D match to TRBD1 (5 bases). The CDR3 length is 15 residues. From germline, CDR1 is GTSNPN and CDR2 SVGIG (reference sequence). V lost 2 bases and J lost 0, with 11 bases in between. The CDR3 is CAWSPGPYSNQPQHF. The CDR3 bases are TGTGCCTGGAGTCCGGGGCCTTATAGCAATCAGCCCCAGCATTTT. Drawing the rest from reference TRBV30 and TRBJ1-5, the complete variable domain is SQTIHQWPATLVQPVGSPLSLECTVEGTSNPNLYWYRQAAGRGLQLLFYSVGIGQISSEVPQNLSASRPQDRQFILSSKKLLLSDSGFYLCAWSPGPYSNQPQHFGDGTRLSIL.

The rearrangement joins TRBV19 to TRBJ2-1, with TRBD2 matching 10 bases. The CDR3 is made up of 15 amino acids. Germline V gives CDR1 LNHDA, CDR2 SQIVND (reference sequence). The junction had 14 bases not matched to a gene; V was cut back by 4 bases and J by 14 bases. The chain's CDR3 is CASSTQGLAEASKFF. The CDR3, as DNA: TGTGCCAGTAGTACTCAAGGACTAGCGGAAGCATCCAAGTTCTTC. Based on the CDR3 plus reference TRBV19 and TRBJ2-1, the full variable domain is DGGITQSPKYLFRKEGQNVTLSCEQNLNHDAMYWYRQDPGQGLRLIYYSQIVNDFQKGDIAEGYSVSREKKESFPLTVTSAQKNPTAFYLCASSTQGLAEASKFFGPGTRLTVL.

This clone was recorded a few times. This chain links TRBV2 with TRBJ2-1, with TRBD2 matching over 11 bases. The CDR3 consists of 16 residues. V trimming: 3 bases; J trimming: 4 bases; junction bases outside the gene matches: 5. From germline, CDR1 is SNHLY and CDR2 FYNNEI. For the CDR3, the DNA is TGTGCCAGCAGTGATAGCGGGAGGGACAAATACAATGAGCAGTTCTTC. This codes for CASSDSGRDKYNEQFF.

This chain links TRBV28 with TRBJ2-7, with unresolved D. CDR1 and CDR2 from the germline V gene are MDHEN and SYDVKM. This CDR3 comprises 12 residues. Trimming shortened V by 6 bases and J by 1 base, and 7 bases separated the two germline ends. CDR3 nucleotide sequence: TGTGCCAGCAGCCCCGATTCCTACGAGCAGTACTTC. This codes for CASSPDSYEQYF. The complete variable domain, with remaining parts taken from reference TRBV28 and TRBJ2-7, reads DVKVTQSSRYLVKRTGEKVFLECVQDMDHENMFWYRQDPGLGLRLIYFSYDVKMKEKGDIPEGYSVSREKKERFSLILESASTNQTSMYLCASSPDSYEQYFGPGTRLTVT.

The chain employs TRBV25-1 and TRBJ2-3, with 8 bases that match TRBD1. V shed 3 bases, J shed 6 bases, and the junction held 5 bases outside the gene matches. The CDR3 loop spans 14 amino acids. Germline values: CDR1 MGHDK, CDR2 SYGVNS. The CDR3 DNA reads as TGTGCCAGCAGTGATCCCAGGGGGCCCGATACGCAGTATTTT. Protein product: CASSDPRGPDTQYF.

The chain couples TRBV27 to TRBJ2-3, with 8 bases lining up with TRBD1. The CDR3 spans 15 residues. Germline CDR1 is MNHEY and CDR2 is SMNVEV (reference sequence). V trimming: 4 bases; J trimming: 5 bases; junction bases outside the gene matches: 8. The CDR3 sequence: CASSYGQGSVDTQYF. The CDR3 nucleotides are TGTGCCAGCAGTTACGGACAGGGTTCTGTAGATACGCAGTATTTT.

This chain uses TRBV28 with TRBJ1-5; perhaps TRBD1 as D (5 bases). CDR3 size: 15 residues. V lost 6 bases, J lost 1 base, and 13 bases lay in between. The germline gives CDR1 MDHEN, CDR2 SYDVKM. CDR3 bases: TGTGCCAGCAGCCCGATCGGGGGGAGCAATCAGCCCCAGCATTTT. This translates into CASSPIGGSNQPQHF.

With regard to this clone: Within the sample, other DNA sequences also encode this same CDR3. CDR3 coding DNA: TGCGCCAGCAGCCAAGAACTAGCGGGGGGAGGGGGGGAGCAGTTCTTC. As protein: CASSQELAGGGGEQFF. J is TRBJ2-1 and V is TRBV4-1, with 12 nucleotides matching TRBD2. V shed 0 bases and J 10 bases; nucleotides not matched to a gene: 7. The CDR3 spans 16 residues. CDR1 is MGHRA, CDR2 YSYEKL, per germline.

The V and J genes are TRBV7-6 and TRBJ2-7; TRBD2 matches 11 bases. The CDR3 runs to 16 residues. Germline V gives CDR1 SGHVS, CDR2 FNYEAQ. The V gene end was trimmed by 3 bases and the J gene end by 2 bases; junction bases not matched to a gene: 6. This CDR3 is CASSLGLAATTYEQYF. Written as DNA, the CDR3 is TGTGCCAGCAGCTTGGGACTAGCGGCAACTACCTACGAGCAGTACTTC.

Concerning this clone: Lacking the conserved final phenylalanine or tryptophan, this CDR3 likely reflects a read error. The chain employs TRBV9 and TRBJ2-7; D may be TRBD2 (7 bases). CDR1 is SGDLS, CDR2 YYNGEE, per germline. The CDR3 loop spans 14 amino acids. V dropped 6 bases and J dropped 7 bases, with 20 bases sitting between them. The CDR3 region has the DNA TGTGCCAGCAACCTGGGAGCGGGACAAGGAGAGCAGTACCTC. Amino acids: CASNLGAGQGEQYL.

The chain employs TRBV28 and TRBJ2-7, with a tentative D call TRBD1 (5 bases). Trimming stripped 2 bases from V and 3 bases from J, with 11 bases between. The germline gives CDR1 MDHEN, CDR2 SYDVKM. The CDR3 is 14 residues long. The DNA of the CDR3 is TGTGCCAGCAGTTTAGCGGCAGGGATCTACGAGCAGTACTTC. It translates to CASSLAAGIYEQYF.

The chain recombines TRBV11-2 with TRBJ2-7, with TRBD1 matching 7 bases. The V gene's germline CDR1 is SGHAT and CDR2 FQNNGV. The V and J ends lost 5 bases and 2 bases, in that order; junction bases with no gene match: 6. This CDR3 comprises 14 residues. The CDR3 bases are TGTGCCAGCAGCCTCTACGGACAGGCCTACGAGCAGTACTTC. Translation gives CASSLYGQAYEQYF.

V usage is TRBV5-6 and J usage is TRBJ1-6; TRBD1 matches 9 bases. From germline, CDR1 is SGHDT and CDR2 YYEEEE. The CDR3 is 13 amino acids. V shed 1 base, J shed 10 bases, and the junction held 0 bases outside the gene matches. The CDR3 bases are TGTGCCAGCAGCTTGACAGGGGGCTCACCCCTCCACTTT. Amino acids: CASSLTGGSPLHF.

This clone has only one observation. The chain carries TRBV15 and TRBJ2-3; D is possibly TRBD1 (5 bases). Germline V gene sequence: CDR1 LNHNV, CDR2 YYDKDF (reference sequence). The CDR3 consists of 16 residues. V lost 1 base and J 2 bases, leaving 13 bases between the germline ends. The CDR3 coding sequence is TGTGCCACCAGCAGAGGCCAGGGTAAGAACACAGATACGCAGTATTTT. Amino acid sequence: CATSRGQGKNTDTQYF.

This rearrangement joins TRBV7-9 to TRBJ2-7; D may be TRBD1 (6 bases). The germline V gene encodes CDR1 SEHNR and CDR2 FQNEAQ (reference sequence). Trimming shortened V by 4 bases and J by 2 bases, and 18 bases separated the two germline ends. The CDR3 spans 16 residues. The CDR3 region has the DNA TGTGCCAGCAGCTCCATACAGGGCCCTAAGGCCTACGAGCAGTACTTC. It codes for CASSSIQGPKAYEQYF. Using reference TRBV7-9 and TRBJ2-7 for the parts outside the CDR3, the full variable domain is DTGVSQNPRHKITKRGQNVTFRCDPISEHNRLYWYRQTLGQGPEFLTYFQNEAQLEKSRLLSDRFSAERPKGSFSTLEIQRTEQGDSAMYLCASSSIQGPKAYEQYFGPGTRLTVT.

The CDR3: CASSYGTGPSYEQYF. The CDR3 nucleotides read TGTGCCAGCAGTTACGGGACAGGGCCATCCTACGAGCAGTACTTC. This chain connects TRBV6-6 to TRBJ2-7; 9 nucleotides agree with TRBD1. Trimming cost V 2 bases and J 1 base; bases outside gene matches: 3. This CDR3 has 15 amino acids. Germline loops: CDR1 MNHNY, CDR2 SVGAGI (reference sequence).

As regards this clone: The DNA is omitted, as the CDR3 cannot be located on it reliably, and the CDR3 follows TCRdb's listing. The chain combines TRBV4-1 with TRBJ1-3; the table's D call of TRBD1 was not tested on the DNA. The CDR3 length is 16 residues, termini included. CDR1 is MGHRA and CDR2 is YSYEKL in the germline V gene. The CDR3 is CASSFGPGHPGNTIYF.

This clone was picked up one time. V and J are TRBV28 and TRBJ2-1; D might be TRBD2 (6 bases). V gave up 0 bases and J gave up 6 bases, with 12 bases separating them. CDR1 and CDR2 (germline): MDHEN, SYDVKM. The CDR3 consists of 15 residues. CDR3 bases: TGTGCCAGCAGTTTATGGGGCGGGATTCGCAATGAGCAGTTCTTC. Protein sequence: CASSLWGGIRNEQFF. Full variable domain (remainder filled in from reference TRBV28 and TRBJ2-1): DVKVTQSSRYLVKRTGEKVFLECVQDMDHENMFWYRQDPGLGLRLIYFSYDVKMKEKGDIPEGYSVSREKKERFSLILESASTNQTSMYLCASSLWGGIRNEQFFGPGTRLTVL.

The CDR3 loop reads CASSATGQGPYGYTF. The CDR3 nucleotides read TGTGCCAGCAGTGCCACAGGACAGGGACCCTATGGCTACACCTTC. This chain connects TRBV6-1 to TRBJ1-2, with 8 bases lining up with TRBD1. Germline V gene data show CDR1 as MNHNS and CDR2 as SASEGT. This CDR3 is built from 15 residues. The ends lost 4 bases at V and 4 bases at J; junction bases unmatched: 8.

The chain is built from TRBV7-9 and TRBJ2-5; the D is unclear. V shed 4 bases and J shed 1 base, with 10 bases lying between them. The CDR3 is 14 residues long. The germline gives CDR1 SEHNR, CDR2 FQNEAQ (reference sequence). The CDR3: CASSSPEGQETQYF. The CDR3 nucleotides read TGTGCCAGCAGCTCACCCGAAGGCCAAGAGACCCAGTACTTC. The complete variable domain, with remaining parts taken from reference TRBV7-9 and TRBJ2-5, reads DTGVSQNPRHKITKRGQNVTFRCDPISEHNRLYWYRQTLGQGPEFLTYFQNEAQLEKSRLLSDRFSAERPKGSFSTLEIQRTEQGDSAMYLCASSSPEGQETQYFGPGTRLLVL.

This chain uses TRBV5-6 with TRBJ1-2; 7 bases are shared with TRBD1. Trimming removed 4 bases from V and 7 bases from J; junction bases left unmatched: 13. This CDR3 region has 15 residues. In germline, CDR1 is SGHDT, CDR2 YYEEEE. CDR3: CASSDRDSPMGGYTF. Here the CDR3 DNA reads TGTGCCAGCAGCGATAGGGACAGTCCTATGGGTGGCTACACCTTC. The full variable domain, with the rest looked up from reference TRBV5-6 and TRBJ1-2, is DAGVTQSPTHLIKTRGQQVTLRCSPKSGHDTVSWYQQALGQGPQFIFQYYEEEERQRGNFPDRFSGHQFPNYSSELNVNALLLGDSALYLCASSDRDSPMGGYTFGSGTRLTVV.

In DNA, the CDR3 is TGTGCCAGCAGTATCTCTCGGGGCTGGCACACCGGGGAGCTGTTTTTT. This translates into CASSISRGWHTGELFF. The gene calls are TRBV27 and TRBJ2-2, with D possibly being TRBD1 or TRBD2 (5 bases each). V was clipped by 5 bases and J by 3 bases, with 16 bases between them. There are 16 residues in the CDR3. Germline V gene lookup returns CDR1 MNHEY and CDR2 SMNVEV (reference sequence).